This is a list of T cell receptor beta chains from one sample in a study of blood T cells in healthy people across ages. TCRdb reanalysed the 5' RACE reads using MiXCR and keeps one entry per CDR3 protein. Altogether 650,000 to 900,000 distinct CDR3 sequences are present, roughly 60% being singletons, with the ten largest covering 25% to 35%. The specimen sequenced was blood. These receptor sequences come from a man aged 25 to 45 in good health. CDR3s include the opening cysteine and the closing phenylalanine or tryptophan. D genes are given only for firm matches. The size field is filled for only some rows; it gives once, few, many or a size class.

D gene: TRBD2; V gene: TRBV5-1; J gene: TRBJ2-3; clone size: .; CDR3 DNA: TGCGCCAGCAGCCCCGAGGAGCGGGGAGGGGTAAGAGATACGCAGTATTTT; CDR3 protein: CASSPEERGGVRDTQYF
D gene: .; V gene: TRBV7-3; J gene: TRBJ2-1; clone size: .; CDR3 DNA: TGTGCCAGCAGTTATACCGGGCCGGAGAAGTCTTACAATGAGCAGTTCTTC; CDR3 protein: CASSYTGPEKSYNEQFF
D gene: .; V gene: TRBV11-1; J gene: TRBJ2-7; clone size: once; CDR3 DNA: TGTGCCAGCAGCCCAAGCCCCGGACAGTCCTACGAGCAGTACTTC; CDR3 protein: CASSPSPGQSYEQYF
D gene: .; V gene: TRBV28; J gene: TRBJ2-1; clone size: .; CDR3 DNA: TGTGCCAGCTGTGGCTACAATGAGCAGTTCTTC; CDR3 protein: CASCGYNEQFF
D gene: TRBD1; V gene: TRBV9; J gene: TRBJ2-1; clone size: .; CDR3 DNA: TGTGCCAGCAGCGGGGACAGGGGGGATGAGCAGTTCTTC; CDR3 protein: CASSGDRGDEQFF
D gene: TRBD2; V gene: TRBV30; J gene: TRBJ2-1; clone size: .; CDR3 DNA: TGTGCCTGGAGTGCGTCTAGCGGGGGCTATGAGCAGTTCTTC; CDR3 protein: CAWSASSGGYEQFF
D gene: TRBD2; V gene: TRBV5-1; J gene: TRBJ2-7; clone size: .; CDR3 DNA: TGCGCCAGCAGAAGACTAGCGGGGGGGAGCGAGCAGTACTTC; CDR3 protein: CASRRLAGGSEQYF
D gene: .; V gene: TRBV7-7; J gene: TRBJ1-4; clone size: .; CDR3 DNA: TGTGCTAGCAGCTTATTCTCTGGTGAAAAACTGTTTTTT; CDR3 protein: CASSLFSGEKLFF
D gene: TRBD1; V gene: TRBV12-3/TRBV12-4; J gene: TRBJ2-5; clone size: .; CDR3 DNA: TGTGCCAGCAGTGAAGCCCGACAGGGATCGGAAGAGACCCAGTACTTC; CDR3 protein: CASSEARQGSEETQYF
D gene: TRBD2; V gene: TRBV15; J gene: TRBJ2-3; clone size: .; CDR3 DNA: TGTGCCACCAGCAGTGGACTAGAATCAGATACGCAGTATTTT; CDR3 protein: CATSSGLESDTQYF
D gene: TRBD2; V gene: TRBV7-2; J gene: TRBJ2-5; clone size: once; CDR3 DNA: TGTGCCAGCAGCCCTACCGGGGGGGTCAGGGAGCAGTACTTC; CDR3 protein: CASSPTGGVREQYF
D gene: .; V gene: TRBV7-2; J gene: TRBJ2-5; clone size: .; CDR3 DNA: TGTGCCAGCAGCTTAGCCAGCGCCGTTGTGTGGGGGACCCAGTACTTC; CDR3 protein: CASSLASAVVWGTQYF
D gene: TRBD1; V gene: TRBV12-3/TRBV12-4; J gene: TRBJ1-6; clone size: .; CDR3 DNA: TGTGCCAGCAGTTTAGTGACGGGACAGGAATCACCCCTCCACTTT; CDR3 protein: CASSLVTGQESPLHF
D gene: TRBD1; V gene: TRBV29-1; J gene: TRBJ1-4; clone size: few; CDR3 DNA: TGCAGCGTGGGACAGGGCAATGAAAAACTGTTTTTT; CDR3 protein: CSVGQGNEKLFF
D gene: TRBD2; V gene: TRBV18; J gene: TRBJ2-1; clone size: few; CDR3 DNA: TGTGCCAGCTCACCAGGGACTAGAGGCAATGAGCAGTTCTTC; CDR3 protein: CASSPGTRGNEQFF
D gene: .; V gene: TRBV12-3/TRBV12-4; J gene: TRBJ1-1; clone size: once; CDR3 DNA: TGTGCCAGCAGGGCCTCATGGAACACTGAAGCTTTCTTT; CDR3 protein: CASRASWNTEAFF
D gene: .; V gene: TRBV25-1; J gene: TRBJ1-2; clone size: .; CDR3 DNA: TGTGCCAGCAGTGAATACCACGGCAACTATGGCTACACCTTC; CDR3 protein: CASSEYHGNYGYTF
D gene: .; V gene: TRBV4-3; J gene: TRBJ1-2; clone size: .; CDR3 DNA: TGCGCCAGCAGCCAAGTTGTACCAGGGGCCGCTTCTAACTATGGCTACACCTTC; CDR3 protein: CASSQVVPGAASNYGYTF
D gene: .; V gene: TRBV11-1; J gene: TRBJ2-1; clone size: .; CDR3 DNA: TGTACCAGCAGCACGGGACCCCTAGGCCATGAGCAGTTCTTC; CDR3 protein: CTSSTGPLGHEQFF
D gene: .; V gene: TRBV27; J gene: TRBJ2-6; clone size: many; CDR3 DNA: TGTGCCAGCAGTCCCCAGCTTACTGGGGCCAACGTCCTGACTTTC; CDR3 protein: CASSPQLTGANVLTF
D gene: TRBD1; V gene: TRBV9; J gene: TRBJ2-7; clone size: .; CDR3 DNA: TGTGCCAGCAGCGCAAAGGACAGGGGCGATGAGCAGTACTTC; CDR3 protein: CASSAKDRGDEQYF
D gene: .; V gene: TRBV21-1; J gene: TRBJ2-6; clone size: .; CDR3 DNA: TGTGCCAGCAGCAACAACCCCCCCGAGTCAGATGGGGCCAACGTCCTGACTTTC; CDR3 protein: CASSNNPPESDGANVLTF
D gene: TRBD1; V gene: TRBV27; J gene: TRBJ2-3; clone size: once; CDR3 DNA: TGTGCCAGCAGAGAATGGGGACAGTCCACAGATACGCAGTATTTT; CDR3 protein: CASREWGQSTDTQYF
D gene: TRBD1; V gene: TRBV20-1; J gene: TRBJ2-5; clone size: .; CDR3 DNA: TGCAGTGCTAGACAGGGGGAACCCCAAGAGACCCAGTACTTC; CDR3 protein: CSARQGEPQETQYF
D gene: .; V gene: TRBV5-1; J gene: TRBJ2-7; clone size: many; CDR3 DNA: TGTGCCAGCAGCTTAGGTGATACCTACGAGCAGTACTTC; CDR3 protein: CASSLGDTYEQYF
D gene: .; V gene: TRBV5-1; J gene: TRBJ1-2; clone size: .; CDR3 DNA: TGCGCCAGCAGCGGCCGCCCGGAAAACTATGGCTACACCTTC; CDR3 protein: CASSGRPENYGYTF
D gene: .; V gene: TRBV29-1; J gene: TRBJ2-3; clone size: .; CDR3 DNA: TGCAGCCAACTCAATCGGGCTAGCCCAGCAGATACGCAGTATTTT; CDR3 protein: CSQLNRASPADTQYF
D gene: .; V gene: TRBV2; J gene: TRBJ2-7; clone size: few; CDR3 DNA: TGTGCCAGCAGTGAAACGGGGAGAAAGGGCGAGCAGTACTTC; CDR3 protein: CASSETGRKGEQYF
D gene: .; V gene: TRBV14; J gene: TRBJ2-6; clone size: .; CDR3 DNA: TGTGTCAGCAGCCAAATTAGGGGTGGTGGGGCCAACGTCCTGACTTTC; CDR3 protein: CVSSQIRGGGANVLTF
D gene: .; V gene: TRBV25-1; J gene: TRBJ1-2; clone size: .; CDR3 DNA: TGTGCCAGCAGTGAATCAGGACTAAACTATGGCTACACCTTC; CDR3 protein: CASSESGLNYGYTF
D gene: TRBD1; V gene: TRBV12-3/TRBV12-4; J gene: TRBJ1-1; clone size: .; CDR3 DNA: TGTGCCACAACGACAGGGCAATTCGAGAACACTGAGGCTTTCTTT; CDR3 protein: CATTTGQFENTEAFF
D gene: TRBD1; V gene: TRBV7-7; J gene: TRBJ2-6; clone size: .; CDR3 DNA: TGTGCTAGCAGCTTAGAACTCAGGGGGCGCTTCGCTGGGGCCAACGTCCTGACTTTC; CDR3 protein: CASSLELRGRFAGANVLTF